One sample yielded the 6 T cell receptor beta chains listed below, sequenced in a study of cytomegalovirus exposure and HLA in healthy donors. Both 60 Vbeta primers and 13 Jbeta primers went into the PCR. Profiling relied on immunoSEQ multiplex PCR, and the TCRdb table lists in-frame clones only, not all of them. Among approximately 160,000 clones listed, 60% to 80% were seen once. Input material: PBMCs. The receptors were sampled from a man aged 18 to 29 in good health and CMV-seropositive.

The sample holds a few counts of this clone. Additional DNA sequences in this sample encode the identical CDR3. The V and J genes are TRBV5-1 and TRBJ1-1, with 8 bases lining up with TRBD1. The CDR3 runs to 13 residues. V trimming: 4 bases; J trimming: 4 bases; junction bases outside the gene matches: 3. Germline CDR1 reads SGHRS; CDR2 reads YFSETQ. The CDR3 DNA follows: TGCGCCAGCAGCCCGGGGACAGGCACTGAAGCTTTCTTT. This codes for CASSPGTGTEAFF.

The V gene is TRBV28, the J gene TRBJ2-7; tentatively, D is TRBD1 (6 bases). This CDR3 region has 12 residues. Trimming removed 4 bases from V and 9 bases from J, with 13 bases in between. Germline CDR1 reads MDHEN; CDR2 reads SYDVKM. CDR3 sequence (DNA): TGTGCCAGCAGTTCGCAGACAGGCGGGCAGTACGTC. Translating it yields CASSSQTGGQYV.

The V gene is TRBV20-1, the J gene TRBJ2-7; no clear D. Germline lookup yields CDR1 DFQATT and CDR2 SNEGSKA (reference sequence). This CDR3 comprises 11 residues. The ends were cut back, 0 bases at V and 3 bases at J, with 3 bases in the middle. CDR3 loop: CSARDNYEQYV. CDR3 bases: TGCAGTGCTAGAGATAACTACGAGCAGTACGTC.

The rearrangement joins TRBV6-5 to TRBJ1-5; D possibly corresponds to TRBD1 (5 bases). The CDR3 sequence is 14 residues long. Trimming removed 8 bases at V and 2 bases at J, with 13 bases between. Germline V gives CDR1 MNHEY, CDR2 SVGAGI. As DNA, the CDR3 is TGTGCCAGCTCACCAGGGTTTGGCAATCAGCCCCAGCATTTT. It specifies CASSPGFGNQPQHF.

CDR3 in DNA: TGCGCCAGCAGTGGGTCCGGGACAGGGGGCGGTCAGCCCCAGCATTTT. This codes for CASSGSGTGGGQPQHF. The rearrangement uses TRBV10-2 and TRBJ1-5; 12 bases agree with TRBD1. The CDR3 is 16 residues long. After removal of 4 bases from V and 6 bases from J, the junction contained 7 bases not matched to a gene. CDR1 is WSHSY and CDR2 is SAAADI in the germline V gene.

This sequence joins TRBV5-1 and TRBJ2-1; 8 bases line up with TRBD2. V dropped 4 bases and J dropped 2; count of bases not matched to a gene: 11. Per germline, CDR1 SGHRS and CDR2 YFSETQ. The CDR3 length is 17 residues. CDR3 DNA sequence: TGCGCCAGCAGCCCCCTAGGGCGGGGGGCCGCCTACAATGAGCAGTTCTTC. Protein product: CASSPLGRGAAYNEQFF.